A single sample gave rise to the 25 T cell receptor beta chains below, sequenced in a study of regulatory T cells in long-lasting Graves disease (dated by TCRdb to the early 2020s). Receptor libraries were prepared by multiplex PCR. The sequencer listed for this sample is Illumina HiSeq 4000. iRepertoire HTBI primers and Arm-PCR amplification of CDR3 regions were used to construct TCR beta libraries. TCRdb's own reprocessing of the public reads used fastp at Q25 and MiXCR and kept productive beta chains. Each entry is one CDR3 protein sequence, shown with its most common DNA and genes. Present in this sample are roughly 440,000 distinct CDR3 sequences, roughly 15% of which were seen just once. Roughly 23% of the sample is in the top ten clones. What the time point label conveys for this sample: newly diagnosed GD, antithyroid drugs for less than 3 months. For both TCR sequencing and RNA sequencing, RNA was extracted from PBMCs in TRIzol.

These data also featured in a second study, about T cells in Graves' hyperthyroidism and ophthalmopathy.

The source was peripheral blood mononuclear cells (PBMCs), collected at new diagnosis, from a patient treated with antithyroid drugs. These TCRs come from a woman aged 18-29 years with Graves disease. Donor details come from another sample of the same person, matched by shared clones.

In this sample, this clonotype turned up many times. The chain couples TRBV27 to TRBJ2-7; 10 bases line up with TRBD1. CDR3 size: 14 residues. Germline-derived CDR1 and CDR2 are MNHEY and SMNVEV (reference sequence). Trimming removed 3 bases from V and 3 bases from J; junction bases left unmatched: 2. CDR3 loop: CASSFRDRGYEQYF. The CDR3 nucleotides read TGTGCCAGCAGTTTCCGGGACAGGGGCTACGAGCAGTACTTC.

This clonotype was picked up a small number of times. V is TRBV9 and J is TRBJ2-1, with 10 bases that match TRBD2. V dropped 0 bases and J dropped 7; count of bases not matched to a gene: 1. Germline CDR1 reads SGDLS; CDR2 reads YYNGEE. The CDR3 is 14 amino acids. The CDR3 region is CASSVELAGNEQFF. The CDR3 DNA reads TGTGCCAGCAGCGTAGAACTAGCGGGGAATGAGCAGTTCTTC.

In the case of this clonotype: Germline is not matched at one junction end, which may reflect a read error. The CDR3 spells CASSQNEESGYRYTF. The CDR3 DNA is TGCGCCAGCAGCCAAAATGAGGAAAGTGGCTATCGCTACACCTTC. This chain joins TRBV4-3 and TRBJ1-2; no reliable D call. The CDR3 runs 15 residues. Germline CDR1 LGHNA, CDR2 YSLEER.

This clonotype came up once. The chain combines TRBV24-1 with TRBJ2-3; D is perhaps TRBD1 or TRBD2 (6 bases each). CDR3 length equals 11 residues. The V gene's germline CDR1 is KGHDR and CDR2 SFDVKD. CDR3 sequence: CALRGADTQYF. In DNA, the CDR3 is TGTGCTCTGAGGGGGGCAGATACGCAGTATTTT.

This clonotype showed up just a few times. The rearrangement links TRBV3-1 to TRBJ2-5; TRBD1 matches 7 bases. The CDR3 length is 15 residues. V was clipped by 4 bases and J by 3 bases; unmatched bases: 8. Germline assignment: CDR1 LGHDT and CDR2 YNNKEL (reference sequence). CDR3 coding DNA: TGTGCCAGCAGCCCATCCGGGACAGCAAAAGAGACCCAGTACTTC. It encodes CASSPSGTAKETQYF.

The table lists this clonotype with a few counts. V and J are TRBV27 and TRBJ2-7; TRBD1 matches at 9 bases. The CDR3 has 14 amino acids. The germline gives CDR1 MNHEY, CDR2 SMNVEV (reference sequence). V gave up 6 bases and J gave up 4 bases; unmatched junction bases: 7. The CDR3: CASSLQGAGYEQYF. The DNA for the CDR3 is TGTGCCAGCAGCTTACAGGGGGCAGGGTACGAGCAGTACTTC.

This clonotype has only a few counts. This chain links TRBV5-6 with TRBJ2-1; 7 nucleotides line up with TRBD2. Germline lookup yields CDR1 SGHDT and CDR2 YYEEEE. Trimming at V came to 4 bases and at J to 5 bases, leaving 12 bases not matched to a gene. The CDR3 has 16 residues. For the CDR3, the DNA is TGTGCCAGCAGCCCCGCCCCTGCGGGAGAGCACAATGAGCAGTTCTTC. Translating gives CASSPAPAGEHNEQFF.

This clonotype occurred many times. The DNA of the CDR3 is TGTGCCAGCACCCTGACAGGGCAAACTGGAAACACCATATATTTT. This translates into CASTLTGQTGNTIYF. J is TRBJ1-3 and V is TRBV28; 7 bases line up with TRBD1. V lost 7 bases and J lost 2; bases outside the gene matches: 8. Germline V CDR1 and CDR2: MDHEN, SYDVKM. CDR3 size: 15 residues.

This clonotype was counted between two and nine times. This rearrangement joins TRBV5-1 to TRBJ2-5, with 13 bases lining up with TRBD2. V was pared by 4 bases and J by 4 bases, with 7 bases of the junction left unmatched. CDR1 is SGHRS and CDR2 is YFSETQ in the germline V gene. The CDR3 sequence is 16 residues long. This chain's CDR3 is CASSPGLAGDAETQYF. CDR3 nucleotides: TGCGCCAGCAGCCCTGGACTAGCGGGAGACGCAGAGACCCAGTACTTC. The entire variable domain, with the rest obtained from reference TRBV5-1 and TRBJ2-5, is as follows: KAGVTQTPRYLIKTRGQQVTLSCSPISGHRSVSWYQQTPGQGLQFLFEYFSETQRNKGNFPGRFSGRQFSNSRSEMNVSTLELGDSALYLCASSPGLAGDAETQYFGPGTRLLVL.

Details on this clonotype: No conserved phenylalanine or tryptophan is present at the end of the CDR3, so a read error is the likely explanation. The chain links TRBV27 to TRBJ2-7, with TRBD2 matching over 7 bases. The V segment lost 6 bases and the J segment 0 bases; nucleotides outside the gene matches: 5. Germline-derived CDR1 and CDR2 are MNHEY and SMNVEV (reference sequence). The CDR3 runs to 14 residues. CDR3 nucleotides: TGTGCCAGCAGGACCTTAGCGGGCTCCTACGAGCAGTACTCC. This codes for CASRTLAGSYEQYS.

This clonotype was detected many times. In DNA, the CDR3 is TGTGCCAGCAGCTTATGGGCCGATCGATGGGAGACCCAGTACTTC. Translated: CASSLWADRWETQYF. The chain recombines TRBV11-2 with TRBJ2-5, with no clear D. The CDR3 extends over 15 amino acids. Germline V gene sequence: CDR1 SGHAT, CDR2 FQNNGV. V was trimmed by 2 bases and J by 5 bases, leaving 15 bases between them.

Details on this clonotype: A read error is possible here, since a much larger clone lies one base away. V and J are TRBV6-5 and TRBJ1-4; D not resolved. Germline lookup yields CDR1 MNHEY and CDR2 SVGAGI. CDR3 length equals 12 residues. V lost 2 bases to trimming and J lost 3 bases, with 1 base between them. The CDR3 DNA is TGTGCCAGCAGTTACCCTAATGAAAAACTGTTTTTT. This sequence encodes CASSYPNEKLFF.

The CDR3 here is CASSYTPGLAWSEQFF. CDR3 in DNA: TGTGCCAGCAGTTACACCCCGGGACTAGCTTGGAGTGAGCAGTTCTTC. This chain joins TRBV6-2 or TRBV6-3 and TRBJ2-1; 9 positions agree with TRBD2. V lost 2 bases, J lost 9 bases, and 11 bases stayed unmatched. CDR1 is MNHEY and CDR2 is SVGEGT in the germline V gene. The CDR3 loop spans 16 amino acids.

This clonotype was recorded at least ten times. The chain links TRBV20-1 to TRBJ2-7, with 11 bases that match TRBD2. Germline V gives CDR1 DFQATT, CDR2 SNEGSKA (reference sequence). The CDR3 contains 15 residues. V lost 2 bases, J lost 6 bases, and 9 bases stayed unmatched. This CDR3 is CSARPGSGRAGEQYF. CDR3 bases: TGCAGTGCTAGACCAGGTAGCGGGAGGGCCGGCGAGCAGTACTTC.

This clonotype was recorded a few times. The chain links TRBV24-1 to TRBJ2-1, with a weak D call TRBD2 (6 bases). The V gene lost 4 bases and the J gene lost 0 bases, with 12 bases spanning the gap. Germline assignment: CDR1 KGHDR and CDR2 SFDVKD. The CDR3 loop spans 16 amino acids. Here the CDR3 DNA reads TGTGCCACCAGTGAAGTTAGCGGAGACTCCTACAATGAGCAGTTCTTC. This encodes CATSEVSGDSYNEQFF.

The V call is TRBV20-1, the J call TRBJ2-1, with a tentative D call TRBD1 (6 bases). The V gene's germline CDR1 is DFQATT and CDR2 SNEGSKA (reference sequence). Trimming shortened V by 0 bases and J by 0 bases, and 12 bases separated the two germline ends. The CDR3 length is 16 residues. The DNA for the CDR3 is TGCAGTGCTAGAGATCGAACAGGGAGCTCCTACAATGAGCAGTTCTTC. It yields the protein CSARDRTGSSYNEQFF.

In its sample, this clonotype was seen a few times. The chain carries TRBV4-1 and TRBJ1-5; a weak D match, TRBD1 (5 bases). CDR3 length equals 15 residues. CDR1 and CDR2 (germline): MGHRA, YSYEKL. Trimming left V 0 bases short and J 5 bases short, with 11 bases between. The DNA for the CDR3 is TGCGCCAGCAGCCAAGATAGTAGGGGAGATCAGCCCCAGCATTTT. It codes for CASSQDSRGDQPQHF.

There are many counts of this clonotype. The chain has TRBV28 and TRBJ1-2; 9 bases are a match to TRBD1. Trimming took 4 bases from V and 8 from J; bases not matched to a gene: 11. The CDR3 has 15 amino acids. Germline V gene data show CDR1 as MDHEN and CDR2 as SYDVKM. The CDR3, as DNA: TGTGCCAGCAGTTCCACCGGGACAGGGACAAGGGGCTACACCTTC. This encodes CASSSTGTGTRGYTF.

Ten or more counts support this clonotype. The chain employs TRBV29-1 and TRBJ2-1; TRBD1 is a possible D gene (6 bases). The J call may not be correct, given that the DNA end is closer to TRBJ2-5. The CDR3 has 12 amino acids. Germline V gives CDR1 SQVTM, CDR2 ANQGSEA. CDR3 in amino acids: CSVDSGEETQYF. Written as DNA, the CDR3 is TGCAGCGTTGATTCAGGGGAAGAGACCCAGTACTTC.

This rearrangement joins TRBV20-1 to TRBJ1-6; unclear D gene. Trimming took off 0 bases at V and 8 bases at J, with 14 bases between the two ends. The CDR3 runs 15 residues. CDR1 DFQATT and CDR2 SNEGSKA come from the germline V gene (reference sequence). CDR3 nucleotides: TGCAGTGCTAGAGAAAGTCCAGGTCTTCATTCACCCCTCCACTTT. Translating it yields CSARESPGLHSPLHF.

The rearrangement uses TRBV6-1 and TRBJ2-6, with D unresolved. V lost 2 bases and J lost 4, with 6 bases in between. The CDR3 is made up of 14 amino acids. Germline loops: CDR1 MNHNS, CDR2 SASEGT. The CDR3 DNA is TGTGCCAGCAGTGAACGGGCGGGGGCCAACGTCCTGACTTTC. It specifies CASSERAGANVLTF.

This chain connects TRBV9 to TRBJ2-1; D is possibly TRBD2 (5 bases). CDR1 is SGDLS, CDR2 YYNGEE, per germline. The CDR3 has 16 amino acids. Trimming removed 2 bases from V and 0 bases from J, with 12 bases in between. The CDR3 loop reads CASSVYDSVSYNEQFF. CDR3 DNA sequence: TGTGCCAGCAGCGTTTACGATAGCGTCTCCTACAATGAGCAGTTCTTC.

In this sample, this clonotype turned up many times. V usage is TRBV11-3 and J usage is TRBJ2-1; 8 bases match TRBD1. Germline V gene lookup returns CDR1 SGHNT and CDR2 YENEEA. The V and J ends lost 0 bases and 4 bases, in that order; junction bases with no gene match: 5. The CDR3 loop spans 16 amino acids. The CDR3 protein is CASSLDSGQVYNEQFF. The CDR3 DNA is TGTGCCAGCAGCTTAGATTCGGGACAGGTGTACAATGAGCAGTTCTTC.

This clonotype was detected many times. This chain uses TRBV5-1 with TRBJ2-7; 9 bases are shared with TRBD1. V was pared by 4 bases and J by 4 bases, with 3 bases of the junction left unmatched. This CDR3 contains 13 residues. Germline V lookup: CDR1 SGHRS, CDR2 YFSETQ. DNA for the CDR3: TGCGCCAGCAGCCATGGACAGGGGTACGAGCAGTACTTC. Translating it yields CASSHGQGYEQYF.

This clonotype rates as medium-sized (0.01 to 0.1%). The chain employs TRBV24-1 and TRBJ2-4; possibly TRBD1 for D (6 bases). This CDR3 is built from 17 residues. The V gene's germline CDR1 is KGHDR and CDR2 SFDVKD. The V and J ends lost 4 bases and 0 bases respectively, with 15 bases between them. CDR3: CATSEGLQGQAKNIQYF. The CDR3 nucleotides read TGTGCCACCAGTGAAGGGTTACAGGGTCAAGCCAAAAACATTCAGTACTTC.